This passage covers 22 T cell receptor beta chains from one sample sequenced in a study of cytomegalovirus exposure and HLA in healthy donors. Only in-frame clones appear in the TCRdb table, and some are missing; sequencing was by immunoSEQ multiplex PCR. The sample holds around 300,000 clones, nearly 90% seen once. The specimen was PBMCs. All receptors derive from a man aged 30 to 39 in good health and CMV-seronegative.

The chain employs TRBV18 and TRBJ1-4; 11 bases line up with TRBD1. Germline lookup yields CDR1 KGHSH and CDR2 LQKENI. CDR3 length: 16 residues. V gave up 1 base and J gave up 7 bases; unmatched junction bases: 5. CDR3 amino acids: CASSPLKGQGVEKLFF. As DNA, the CDR3 is TGTGCCAGCTCACCACTTAAGGGACAGGGGGTTGAAAAACTGTTTTTT.

The chain joins TRBV19 to TRBJ1-4; 11 positions match TRBD1. CDR3 length equals 16 residues. Germline loops: CDR1 LNHDA, CDR2 SQIVND (reference sequence). The V segment lost 3 bases and the J segment 8 bases; nucleotides outside the gene matches: 8. In DNA, the CDR3 is TGTGCCAGTAGTATGAAGTGGACAGGGGGCAAGGAAAAACTGTTTTTT. It yields the protein CASSMKWTGGKEKLFF.

The rearrangement links TRBV5-6 to TRBJ2-5; no clear D. V dropped 3 bases and J dropped 1 base, with 7 bases sitting between them. Germline values: CDR1 SGHDT, CDR2 YYEEEE. The CDR3 runs 13 residues. The chain's CDR3 is CASSYGSQETQYF. The CDR3 bases are TGTGCCAGCAGCTATGGCAGCCAAGAGACCCAGTACTTC.

The chain joins TRBV7-2 to TRBJ2-7; TRBD1 matches 8 bases. J was trimmed by 2 bases and V by 7 bases; bases with no gene match: 7. The germline V gene has CDR1 SGHTA and CDR2 FQGNSA. CDR3 size: 14 residues. CDR3 region: CASKPQGATYEQYF. The CDR3 bases are TGTGCCAGCAAACCGCAGGGGGCAACCTACGAGCAGTACTTC. Together with reference TRBV7-2 and TRBJ2-7, the CDR3 gives the full variable domain: GAGVSQSPSNKVTEKGKDVELRCDPISGHTALYWYRQSLGQGLEFLIYFQGNSAPDKSGLPSDRFSAERTGGSVSTLTIQRTQQEDSAVYLCASKPQGATYEQYFGPGTRLTVT.

The gene calls are TRBV30 and TRBJ2-7; D ambiguous. The CDR3 runs 11 residues. Deletions cut 3 bases from V and 2 bases from J, with 5 bases between. The germline CDR1 and CDR2 sequences are GTSNPN and SVGIG (reference sequence). The CDR3 sequence is CAWSIAYEQYF. CDR3 bases: TGTGCCTGGAGCATAGCCTACGAGCAGTACTTC.

The chain is built from TRBV2 and TRBJ1-2, with no clear D. Germline loops: CDR1 SNHLY, CDR2 FYNNEI. The V end lost 1 base, the J end lost 2 bases, and 8 bases lay between the germline ends. The CDR3 has 14 amino acids. CDR3 coding DNA: TGTGCCAGCAGTGAAGGGCGGATAAACTATGGCTACACCTTC. Translation gives CASSEGRINYGYTF.

The V call is TRBV5-4, the J call TRBJ2-7; 7 nucleotides line up with TRBD2. Germline trimming cut 2 bases from V and 0 bases from J; bases unmatched to any gene: 2. This CDR3 region has 14 residues. CDR1 is SGHNT, CDR2 YYREEE, per germline (reference sequence). In DNA, the CDR3 is TGTGCCAGCAGCTTTGGGGGGGTCTCCTACGAGCAGTACTTC. It specifies CASSFGGVSYEQYF.

The chain uses TRBV7-9 and TRBJ2-7, with 10 bases that match TRBD1. CDR1 and CDR2 from the germline V gene are SEHNR and FQNEAQ (reference sequence). The CDR3 is 16 residues long. The V and J ends lost 3 bases and 7 bases, in that order; junction bases with no gene match: 12. The CDR3 bases are TGTGCCAGCAGCTTGGGCGCGGGGACAGGGGTAGGGGAGCAGTACTTC. This sequence encodes CASSLGAGTGVGEQYF.

The CDR3 nucleotides read TGCGCCAGCAGCCAATCCAGGGGCCCTGAAGCTTTCTTT. Amino acid sequence: CASSQSRGPEAFF. The chain combines TRBV4-1 with TRBJ1-1, with a weak D call TRBD1 (6 bases). Trimming removed 2 bases from V and 6 bases from J, with 10 bases in between. The V gene's germline CDR1 is MGHRA and CDR2 YSYEKL. The CDR3 totals 13 residues.

The chain carries TRBV4-3 and TRBJ2-2; 9 bases are shared with TRBD1. The germline V gene has CDR1 LGHNA and CDR2 YSLEER. The trim removed 3 bases at V and 0 bases at J, leaving 14 bases unmatched. This CDR3 region has 20 residues. This chain's CDR3 is CASSQGYPGQGDTNTGELFF. The CDR3 DNA reads as TGCGCCAGCAGCCAGGGCTACCCGGGACAGGGCGACACGAACACCGGGGAGCTGTTTTTT.

The chain links TRBV18 to TRBJ2-7, with D possibly matching TRBD1 (5 bases). Deletions cut 0 bases from V and 1 base from J, with 10 bases between. Germline loops: CDR1 KGHSH, CDR2 LQKENI. The CDR3 extends over 15 amino acids. This CDR3 reads CASSPPAGLSYEQYF. For the CDR3, the DNA is TGTGCCAGCTCACCACCGGCAGGGCTATCCTACGAGCAGTACTTC.

The chain recombines TRBV2 with TRBJ1-2; D is unresolved. This CDR3 contains 12 residues. Germline values: CDR1 SNHLY, CDR2 FYNNEI. Trimming removed 7 bases at V and 1 base at J, with 7 bases between. CDR3: CASNDLNYGYTF. In nucleotides, the CDR3 is TGTGCCAGCAATGACCTTAACTATGGCTACACCTTC.

In DNA, the CDR3 is TGTGCCAGCAGTCTTTCCCACAATGAGCAGTTCTTC. Its translation: CASSLSHNEQFF. The chain joins TRBV7-9 to TRBJ2-1; D is unresolved. Trimming shortened V by 6 bases and J by 5 bases, and 8 bases separated the two germline ends. CDR1 is SEHNR, CDR2 FQNEAQ, per germline (reference sequence). The CDR3 is made up of 12 amino acids. Full variable domain (rest looked up from reference TRBV7-9 and TRBJ2-1): DTGVSQNPRHKITKRGQNVTFRCDPISEHNRLYWYRQTLGQGPEFLTYFQNEAQLEKSRLLSDRFSAERPKGSFSTLEIQRTEQGDSAMYLCASSLSHNEQFFGPGTRLTVL.

This clone was counted only a few times. V gene TRBV7-9 combines with J gene TRBJ2-7, with D hard to call. Trimming took off 2 bases at V and 7 bases at J, with 9 bases between the two ends. The CDR3 runs 12 residues. CDR1 is SEHNR and CDR2 is FQNEAQ in the germline V gene (reference sequence). The CDR3 reads CASSLRGVEQYF. CDR3 in DNA: TGTGCCAGCAGCTTAAGAGGTGTTGAGCAGTACTTC.

The chain uses TRBV7-6 and TRBJ1-3; a weak D match, TRBD1 (5 bases). CDR1 is SGHVS, CDR2 FNYEAQ, per germline. This CDR3 region has 16 residues. V dropped 5 bases and J dropped 2 bases, with 16 bases sitting between them. As DNA, the CDR3 is TGTGCCAGCAGCGTAGGGGCAGGGTTTGCTGGAAACACCATATATTTT. Protein sequence: CASSVGAGFAGNTIYF. The variable domain in full, completed from reference TRBV7-6 and TRBJ1-3, reads GAGVSQSPRYKVTKRGQDVALRCDPISGHVSLYWYRQALGQGPEFLTYFNYEAQQDKSGLPNDRFSAERPEGSISTLTIQRTEQRDSAMYRCASSVGAGFAGNTIYFGEGSWLTVV.

This chain connects TRBV29-1 to TRBJ2-7; 8 bases line up with TRBD1. V gave up 4 bases and J gave up 0 bases; unmatched junction bases: 5. This CDR3 contains 14 residues. Germline CDR1 and CDR2: SQVTM and ANQGSEA. Here the CDR3 reads CSVVGTGRSYEQYF. The CDR3 DNA sequence: TGCAGCGTTGTAGGGACAGGCCGCTCCTACGAGCAGTACTTC.

The chain links TRBV7-2 to TRBJ1-1; D remains unclear. The germline V gene encodes CDR1 SGHTA and CDR2 FQGNSA. V dropped 5 bases and J dropped 3 bases, with 16 bases sitting between them. The CDR3 covers 15 residues. The CDR3 coding sequence is TGTGCCAGCAGCCCTAGGCCCAAGACGGACACTGAAGCTTTCTTT. Translating it yields CASSPRPKTDTEAFF.

The chain's CDR3 is CASSLSGEANEKLFF. CDR3 in DNA: TGTGCCAGCAGTTTGTCGGGGGAGGCTAATGAAAAACTGTTTTTT. The chain combines TRBV11-2 with TRBJ1-4; a weak D match, TRBD1 (5 bases). The germline CDR1 and CDR2 sequences are SGHAT and FQNNGV. The CDR3 covers 15 residues. V was pared by 6 bases and J by 3 bases, with 14 bases between.

V usage is TRBV5-6 and J usage is TRBJ2-7; no clear D gene. V lost 0 bases, J lost 7 bases, and 5 bases lay in between. The CDR3 runs to 11 residues. The germline V gene encodes CDR1 SGHDT and CDR2 YYEEEE. The CDR3 DNA reads as TGTGCCAGCAGCTTGGTACAGGAGCAGTACTTC. Amino acids: CASSLVQEQYF.

V is TRBV6-4 and J is TRBJ1-1, with 11 bases lining up with TRBD1. The germline V gene has CDR1 MRHNA and CDR2 SNTAGT. This CDR3 region has 15 residues. The ends lost 5 bases at V and 6 bases at J; junction bases unmatched: 8. CDR3 loop: CASSKGQGAISEAFF. DNA of the CDR3: TGTGCCAGCAGTAAAGGACAGGGGGCGATCTCTGAAGCTTTCTTT.

The chain employs TRBV4-3 and TRBJ2-7, with TRBD1 matching 8 bases. Germline V lookup: CDR1 LGHNA, CDR2 YSLEER. The CDR3 loop spans 15 amino acids. Germline trimming cut 0 bases from V and 5 bases from J; bases unmatched to any gene: 6. The CDR3 DNA reads TGCGCCAGCAGCCAAGATCCGGACAGGGCGGACGAGCAGTACTTC. Protein product: CASSQDPDRADEQYF.

This clone was observed once. CDR3 residues: CASSLEAVPNEKLFF. CDR3 in DNA: TGTGCCAGCAGCTTAGAGGCGGTGCCGAATGAAAAACTGTTTTTT. The gene calls are TRBV11-2 and TRBJ1-4, with unresolved D. V lost 0 bases and J lost 5, with 10 bases in between. The CDR3 is 15 amino acids. CDR1 is SGHAT and CDR2 is FQNNGV in the germline V gene.